This entry features one TCR beta chain sequence. The specificity of this receptor is unknown. No quality values exist for individual bases; no much larger clone is one base distant. This sample was taken from a study of technical replicates of blood from a few donors (dated by TCRdb to about 2017). From the germline V gene, CDR1 is SGHRS and CDR2 is YFSETQ. The germline ends are 16 bases apart after V is trimmed by 3 bases and J by 5 bases. The CDR3 covers 15 residues, taking in both the cysteine and the phenylalanine. Just CDR3 DNA is preserved here, 45 bases in frame from base 1. The library was obtained by the immunoSEQ multiplex PCR assay. TCRdb holds this immuneACCESS table with in-frame rearrangements only. Some clones are missing; in checked studies, unresolved V genes explain under half, and the rest has no known cause. The sample records around 97,000 clones, approximately 96% of which are singletons. 0.3% to 0.45% of the sample is taken by the ten largest.

The rearranged segments are TRBV5-1 and TRBJ2-3; TRBD2 is a weak D gene call, 5 bases matching. The sequenced sample was T cells isolated from PBMCs. The sequence was collected from a human donor in good health. The base sequence is TGCGCCAGCAGCTATGGCCGGGGAGTGCAAGATACGCAGTATTTT. Protein translation: CASSYGRGVQDTQYF.